The clone carrying this T cell receptor beta chain was observed many times. From RNA transcripts, TCR beta CDR3 regions were amplified. With the HTBI primer set, the TCR CDR3 went through a first round of RT-PCR. MiXCR was run by TCRdb on the multiplex PCR reads, yielding one entry per CDR3 protein. This sample has 350,000 to 400,000 distinct CDR3 sequences, with under 20% found just once. The data originate from a study of T cells in Graves' hyperthyroidism and ophthalmopathy. Germline V lookup: CDR1 SGHRS, CDR2 YFSETQ. V lost 2 bases to trimming and J lost 8 bases, with 13 bases between them. This CDR3 region has 13 residues.

This chain uses TRBV5-1 with TRBJ1-2, with D possibly being TRBD1 (5 bases). The sample taken for sequencing was blood. The TCR originated in a woman younger than 30 with Graves' hyperthyroidism. This CDR3 is CASSFQGVQGYTF. The CDR3 DNA reads TGCGCCAGCAGCTTCCAGGGAGTTCAGGGCTACACCTTC.